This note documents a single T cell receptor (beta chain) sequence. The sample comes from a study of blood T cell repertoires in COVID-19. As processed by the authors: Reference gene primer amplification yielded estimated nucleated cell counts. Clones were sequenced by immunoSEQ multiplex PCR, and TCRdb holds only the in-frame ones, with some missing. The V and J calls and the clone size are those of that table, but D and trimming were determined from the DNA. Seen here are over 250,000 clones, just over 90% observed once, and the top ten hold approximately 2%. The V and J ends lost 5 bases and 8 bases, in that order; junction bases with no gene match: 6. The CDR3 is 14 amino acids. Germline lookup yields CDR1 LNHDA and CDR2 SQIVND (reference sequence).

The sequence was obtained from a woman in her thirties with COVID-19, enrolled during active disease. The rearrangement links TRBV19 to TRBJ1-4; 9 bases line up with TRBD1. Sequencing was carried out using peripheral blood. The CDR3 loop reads CASSSQGASEKLFF. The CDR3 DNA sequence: TGTGCCAGTAGTTCACAGGGGGCAAGCGAAAAACTGTTTTTT.